This entry describes one TCR beta chain. The antigen is unknown. After removal of 6 bases from V and 3 bases from J, the junction contained 8 bases not matched to a gene. The length of the CDR3 is 16 residues. The data stem from a study of T cell repertoires in cytomegalovirus infection. Study information: Both recently identified HLA-C-restricted and well-studied HLA-B-restricted CMV epitopes were used in the study. Public TCR beta signatures marked donors with CMV infection and the matching HLA.

TCRdb fed the reads into MiXCR, producing one record per CDR3 protein. The repertoire holds 900,000 to 950,000 distinct CDR3 sequences, with 30% to 40% as singletons. The chain recombines TRBV12-3 or TRBV12-4 with TRBJ2-3; 11 positions agree with TRBD1. The source of this sequence is a human donor in good health (CMV status not recorded). Some clones in this sample may be carry-over from other donors' samples. The specimen was cultured CD8+ T cells from PBMCs, collected from culture after CMV antigen stimulation. CDR3 in amino acids: CASSLIGQGATDTQYF. The CDR3 DNA sequence: TGTGCCAGCAGCCTAATCGGACAGGGGGCAACAGATACGCAGTATTTT.